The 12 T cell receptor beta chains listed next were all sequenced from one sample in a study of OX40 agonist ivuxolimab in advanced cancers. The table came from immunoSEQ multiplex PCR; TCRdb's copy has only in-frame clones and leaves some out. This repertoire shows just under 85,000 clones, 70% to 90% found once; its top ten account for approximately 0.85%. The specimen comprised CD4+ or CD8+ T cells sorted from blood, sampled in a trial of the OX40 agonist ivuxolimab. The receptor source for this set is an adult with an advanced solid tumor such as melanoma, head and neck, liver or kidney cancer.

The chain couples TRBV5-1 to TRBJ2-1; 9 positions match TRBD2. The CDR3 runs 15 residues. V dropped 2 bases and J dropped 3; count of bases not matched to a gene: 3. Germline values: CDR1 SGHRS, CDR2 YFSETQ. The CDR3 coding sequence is TGCGCCAGCAGCTTACAACTAGCGGGCTACAATGAGCAGTTCTTC. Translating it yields CASSLQLAGYNEQFF.

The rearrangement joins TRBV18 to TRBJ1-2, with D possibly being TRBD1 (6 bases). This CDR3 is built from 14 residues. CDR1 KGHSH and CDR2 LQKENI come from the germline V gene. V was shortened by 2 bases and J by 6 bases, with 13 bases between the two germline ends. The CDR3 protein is CASSPNRVTDGYTF. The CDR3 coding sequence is TGTGCCAGCTCACCAAACAGGGTTACGGATGGCTACACCTTC.

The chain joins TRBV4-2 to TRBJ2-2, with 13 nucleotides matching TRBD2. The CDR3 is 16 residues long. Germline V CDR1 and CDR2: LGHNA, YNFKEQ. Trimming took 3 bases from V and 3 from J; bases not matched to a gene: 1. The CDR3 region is CASSHGTSGDTGELFF. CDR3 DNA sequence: TGTGCCAGCAGCCACGGGACTAGCGGGGACACCGGGGAGCTGTTTTTT.

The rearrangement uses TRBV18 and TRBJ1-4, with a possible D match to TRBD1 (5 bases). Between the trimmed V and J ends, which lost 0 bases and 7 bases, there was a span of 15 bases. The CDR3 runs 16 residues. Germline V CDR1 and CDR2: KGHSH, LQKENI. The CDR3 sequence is CASSPPRSRVGEKLFF. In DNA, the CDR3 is TGTGCCAGCTCACCACCGAGGAGCAGGGTTGGTGAAAAACTGTTTTTT.

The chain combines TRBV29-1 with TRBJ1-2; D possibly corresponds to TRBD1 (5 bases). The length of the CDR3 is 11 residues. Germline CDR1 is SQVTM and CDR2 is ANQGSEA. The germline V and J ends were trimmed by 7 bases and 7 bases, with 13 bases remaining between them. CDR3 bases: TGCAGCGCCCGAGAAGGGGTTGGCTACACCTTC. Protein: CSAREGVGYTF.

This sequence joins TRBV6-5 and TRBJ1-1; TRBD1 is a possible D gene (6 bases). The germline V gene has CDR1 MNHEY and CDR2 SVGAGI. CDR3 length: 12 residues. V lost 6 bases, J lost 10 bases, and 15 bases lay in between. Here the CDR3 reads CASRPQGGVAFF. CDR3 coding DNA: TGTGCCAGCAGGCCTCAAGGGGGGGTAGCTTTCTTT.

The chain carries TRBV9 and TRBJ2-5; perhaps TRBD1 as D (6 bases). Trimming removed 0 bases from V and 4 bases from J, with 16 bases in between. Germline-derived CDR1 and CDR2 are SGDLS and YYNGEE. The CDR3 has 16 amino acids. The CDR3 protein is CASSVGPQGLLETQYF. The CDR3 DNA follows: TGTGCCAGCAGCGTAGGTCCACAGGGTTTGTTAGAGACCCAGTACTTC.

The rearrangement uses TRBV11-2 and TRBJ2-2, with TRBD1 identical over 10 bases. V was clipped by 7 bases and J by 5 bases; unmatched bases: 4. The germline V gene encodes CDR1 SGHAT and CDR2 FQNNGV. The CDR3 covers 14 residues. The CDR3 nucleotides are TGTGCCAGCATTCGACAGGGGGCGACCGGGGAGCTGTTTTTT. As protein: CASIRQGATGELFF.

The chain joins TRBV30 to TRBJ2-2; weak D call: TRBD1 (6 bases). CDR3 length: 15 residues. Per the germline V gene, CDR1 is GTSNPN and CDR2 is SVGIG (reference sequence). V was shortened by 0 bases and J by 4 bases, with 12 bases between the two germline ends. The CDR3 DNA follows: TGTGCCTGGAGTGTGGCGACAGGAGGCACCGGGGAGCTGTTTTTT. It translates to CAWSVATGGTGELFF.

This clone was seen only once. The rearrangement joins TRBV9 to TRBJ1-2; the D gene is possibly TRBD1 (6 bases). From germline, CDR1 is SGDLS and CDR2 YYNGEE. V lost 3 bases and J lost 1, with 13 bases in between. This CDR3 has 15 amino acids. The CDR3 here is CASSGPTGLNYGYTF. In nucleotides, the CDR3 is TGTGCCAGCAGCGGGCCTACAGGGCTTAACTATGGCTACACCTTC.

The CDR3 DNA reads TGCAGCGTTGAAGGGGGGTCTCGAAGCTCCTACGAGCAGTACTTC. The encoded protein is CSVEGGSRSSYEQYF. The chain is built from TRBV29-1 and TRBJ2-7; D may correspond to TRBD1 or TRBD2 (5 bases each). V was pared by 1 base and J by 0 bases, with 13 bases between. CDR3 length: 15 amino acids. Germline CDR1 SQVTM, CDR2 ANQGSEA.

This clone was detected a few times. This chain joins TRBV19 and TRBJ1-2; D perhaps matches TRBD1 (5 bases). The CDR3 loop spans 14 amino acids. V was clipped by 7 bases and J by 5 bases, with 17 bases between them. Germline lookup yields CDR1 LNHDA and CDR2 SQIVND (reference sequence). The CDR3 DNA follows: TGTGCCAGTAACAATGTCAGGGCCGGGTATGGCTACACCTTC. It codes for CASNNVRAGYGYTF.